This TCR beta chain was observed in a study of OX40 agonist ivuxolimab in advanced cancers. Background on the study: Mean age about 60 years, range about 23 to 79; about 85% male. General study results and limits: At 0.1 to 3.0 mg/kg and by week 6, CD4+ and CD8+ T cells in the blood had expanded clonally.

This clone came up a few times. The antigen is undetermined. The method was immunoSEQ multiplex PCR; TCRdb's version includes in-frame clones alone and lacks a portion of them. The sample consists of approximately 37,000 clones, 75% to 85% of them appearing once. The sequencing used CD4+ or CD8+ T cells sorted from blood, collected in a trial of the OX40 agonist ivuxolimab. The sequence came from an adult with an advanced solid tumor such as melanoma, head and neck, liver or kidney cancer.

CDR3 sequence: CASSILLGNNEQFF. The CDR3 region has the DNA TGTGCCAGTAGTATCCTCCTAGGCAACAATGAGCAGTTCTTC. The rearrangement joins TRBV19 to TRBJ2-1; no firm D call. Germline V gives CDR1 LNHDA, CDR2 SQIVND (reference sequence). The germline V and J ends were trimmed by 3 bases and 5 bases, with 11 bases remaining between them. The CDR3 sequence is 14 residues long.